This TCR beta chain is drawn from a study of T cell responses to AZD1222 COVID-19 vaccine. Findings of the study overall: Reportedly, nearly half the spike-specific TCRs target unmutated variant regions. The study sampled repertoires only after the peak T cell response.

Points on this clone: The target antigen is unknown.

The CDR3 consists of 16 residues. V lost 4 bases and J lost 7; bases outside the gene matches: 10. CDR1 KGHDR and CDR2 SFDVKD come from the germline V gene. The table came from immunoSEQ multiplex PCR; TCRdb's copy has only in-frame clones and leaves some out. The sample has just under 35,000 clones, around nine tenths seen once; the top ten hold roughly 6.2%. The sample in question was peripheral blood, obtained on day 0 of AZD1222 vaccination. The TCR was taken from an adult in good health. The chain has TRBV24-1 and TRBJ2-1, with 9 bases fitting TRBD2. The CDR3 region is CATSERRAGGVNEQFF. The CDR3 nucleotides are TGTGCCACCAGTGAAAGACGAGCGGGAGGTGTAAATGAGCAGTTCTTC.